The present TCR beta chain was sequenced within a study of memory CD4+ T cells and cytomegalovirus serostatus. Some clones are missing from TCRdb's copy, which holds only in-frame ones; the method was immunoSEQ multiplex PCR. The sample shows 35,000 to 50,000 clones, about three quarters of them seen only once. The sort gate was single viable CD3+CD4+CD8-CD45RO+ cells for memory CD4+ T cells. The sequencing sample was made of memory CD4+ T cells from blood. The receptor comes from an adult in good health and CMV-seronegative.

This CDR3 is CASTLSGNYGYTF. CDR3 sequence (DNA): TGTGCCAGCACCCTATCAGGGAACTATGGCTACACCTTC. J is TRBJ1-2 and V is TRBV7-2; TRBD1 might be the D (5 bases). The CDR3 extends over 13 amino acids. CDR1 and CDR2 (germline): SGHTA, FQGNSA. The V end was cut by 7 bases, the J end by 2 bases, with 11 bases between.